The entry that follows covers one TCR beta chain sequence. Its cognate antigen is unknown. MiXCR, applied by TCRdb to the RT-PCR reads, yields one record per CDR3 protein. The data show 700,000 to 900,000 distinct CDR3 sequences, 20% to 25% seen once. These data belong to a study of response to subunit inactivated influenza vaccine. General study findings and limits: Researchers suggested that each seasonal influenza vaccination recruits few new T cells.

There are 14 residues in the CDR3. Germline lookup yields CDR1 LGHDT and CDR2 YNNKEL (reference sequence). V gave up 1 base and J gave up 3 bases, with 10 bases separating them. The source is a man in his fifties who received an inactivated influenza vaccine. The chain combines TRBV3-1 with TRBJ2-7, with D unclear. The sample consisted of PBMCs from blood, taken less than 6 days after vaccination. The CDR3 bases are TGTGCCAGCAGCCAAGGTCAACAAGGCTACGAGCAGTACTTC. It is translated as CASSQGQQGYEQYF.